The T cell receptor beta chain described here comes from a study of blood T cell repertoires in COVID-19. Study summary: Material from acute and convalescent COVID-19 was sourced from the United States, Italy and Spain. T cells, B-cell-depleted T cells, or PBMCs provided the cDNA or gDNA that served as material.

Authors' data handling: The authors estimated nucleated cell counts from reference gene primer amplification. Assay used: immunoSEQ multiplex PCR; TCRdb lists only in-frame clones, some missing. D and trimming were read from the DNA, whereas the V and J calls and clone size are those reported in that table. The repertoire holds around 180,000 clones, approximately 83% seen once, with about 3.3% in the top ten. The sequence derives from a man in his 60s with acute or convalescent COVID-19. The sequenced sample was peripheral blood.

CDR3 bases: TGCAGCGTTGCCGTGTTCGGTCGTGGAGATACGCAGTATTTT. As protein: CSVAVFGRGDTQYF. The chain recombines TRBV29-1 with TRBJ2-3, with no clear D. Between the trimmed V and J ends, which lost 4 bases and 5 bases, there was a span of 16 bases. CDR3 length: 14 amino acids. In germline, CDR1 is SQVTM, CDR2 ANQGSEA.